The clone carrying this T cell receptor beta chain was observed a handful of times. Its antigen is unidentified. Researchers ran the PCR with 60 Vbeta and 13 Jbeta primers. Assay used: immunoSEQ multiplex PCR; TCRdb lists only in-frame clones, some missing. Of fewer than 200,000 clones detected, 75% to 85% appear once; the ten largest clones hold 4% to 5%. The record originates from a study of cytomegalovirus exposure and HLA in healthy donors. V gave up 8 bases and J gave up 4 bases; unmatched junction bases: 13. Germline CDR1 is SGHAT and CDR2 is FQDESV (reference sequence). CDR3 length equals 16 residues. Study-level findings and limits: It was in a later analysis that TCR association rates were seen to vary by HLA locus, highest for DRB1 and lowest for HLA-C. TCR beta V- and J-gene trimming was later associated with a missense DCLRE1C variant. Earlier analysis found most TCR beta V segments productive about 90% or about 30% of the time.

This TCR was recovered from a young woman in good health and CMV-seropositive. The V call is TRBV11-1, the J call TRBJ2-2; 7 nucleotides match TRBD2. Sequencing input: PBMCs. The CDR3 region has the DNA TGTGCCAGCGGGAATGGAGGACTAGACATCACCGGGGAGCTGTTTTTT. Translation gives CASGNGGLDITGELFF.